This T cell receptor (beta chain) comes out of a study of blood T cell repertoires in COVID-19. The CDR3 covers 15 residues. The V gene's germline CDR1 is SQVTM and CDR2 ANQGSEA. The trim removed 6 bases at V and 6 bases at J, leaving 11 bases unmatched. Clones were read by immunoSEQ multiplex PCR, and TCRdb kept only the in-frame ones, dropping some. The profile shows 200,000 to 250,000 clones, approximately 77% of them singletons. The gene calls are TRBV29-1 and TRBJ1-2; 12 positions match TRBD1. The receptor's source is a woman at least 80 years old with acute or convalescent COVID-19. Sequenced input: peripheral blood. This CDR3 reads CSVAGTGGSPDGYTF. The CDR3 nucleotides are TGCAGCGTCGCCGGGACAGGGGGCTCTCCCGATGGCTACACCTTC.